These 28 T cell receptor beta chains were all obtained from the same sample, sequenced in a study of shared clonotypes between healthy human individuals. Clones were read by immunoSEQ multiplex PCR, and TCRdb kept only the in-frame ones, dropping some. The sample lists a few million clones, over 85% occurring once. The sequenced sample was naive CD4+ T cells sorted from blood. Specified subset: CD45RA+ positively selected. These receptors originate from a man between 18 and 29 years old in good health.

This chain links TRBV30 with TRBJ2-2; D possibly corresponds to TRBD2 (6 bases). The CDR3 has 19 amino acids. The ends were cut back, 2 bases at V and 2 bases at J, with 24 bases in the middle. The germline V gene encodes CDR1 GTSNPN and CDR2 SVGIG (reference sequence). This CDR3 reads CAWSLFPNRRRVNTGELFF. As DNA, the CDR3 is TGTGCCTGGAGTCTTTTCCCGAACAGGAGGAGGGTCAACACCGGGGAGCTGTTTTTT.

The chain couples TRBV9 to TRBJ2-7; a possible D gene is TRBD2 (5 bases). Trimming took 0 bases from V and 8 from J, leaving 18 bases between them. CDR1 SGDLS and CDR2 YYNGEE come from the germline V gene. The CDR3 consists of 15 residues. Here the CDR3 reads CASSVGSGADSKQYF. The DNA for the CDR3 is TGTGCCAGCAGCGTAGGGAGCGGAGCAGATTCGAAGCAGTACTTC. Complete variable domain (other parts from reference TRBV9 and TRBJ2-7): DSGVTQTPKHLITATGQRVTLRCSPRSGDLSVYWYQQSLDQGLQFLIQYYNGEERAKGNILERFSAQQFPDLHSELNLSSLELGDSALYFCASSVGSGADSKQYFGPGTRLTVT.

This sequence joins TRBV7-2 and TRBJ1-5; D ambiguous. This CDR3 contains 15 residues. Trimming removed 1 base from V and 0 bases from J, with 7 bases in between. The germline V gene has CDR1 SGHTA and CDR2 FQGNSA. The CDR3 region has the DNA TGTGCCAGCAGCTTAGATGTGGTTAGCAATCAGCCCCAGCATTTT. Translation gives CASSLDVVSNQPQHF.

The chain couples TRBV4-1 to TRBJ1-6, with a tentative D call TRBD1 (6 bases). Germline V gene sequence: CDR1 MGHRA, CDR2 YSYEKL. The ends were cut back, 4 bases at V and 0 bases at J, with 13 bases in the middle. The CDR3 has 17 amino acids. The CDR3 loop reads CASSRGGASSYNSPLHF. CDR3 nucleotide sequence: TGCGCCAGCAGCCGTGGGGGGGCCAGCTCCTATAATTCACCCCTCCACTTT.

Here the CDR3 reads CSVQAVETQYF. The CDR3, as DNA: TGCAGCGTACAGGCGGTGGAGACCCAGTACTTC. The chain employs TRBV29-1 and TRBJ2-5, with TRBD1 as a possible D gene (5 bases). Germline CDR1 is SQVTM and CDR2 is ANQGSEA. The V end lost 6 bases, the J end lost 5 bases, and 10 bases lay between the germline ends. There are 11 residues in the CDR3.

This clone has just one count. This rearrangement joins TRBV10-3 to TRBJ2-1; possible D gene TRBD2, 6 bases. The CDR3 covers 15 residues. Germline V gene data show CDR1 as ENHRY and CDR2 as SYGVKD. The V gene lost 8 bases and the J gene lost 9 bases, with 23 bases spanning the gap. The CDR3 DNA is TGTGCCATCCGGGGGACCGGCCAAGGGCTGGGTGAGCAGTTCTTC. Protein sequence: CAIRGTGQGLGEQFF.

A word on this clone: Germline is not matched at one junction end, which may reflect a read error. This sequence joins TRBV5-1 and TRBJ1-5; D may be TRBD1 (5 bases). The length of the CDR3 is 14 residues. Germline-derived CDR1 and CDR2 are SGHRS and YFSETQ. The CDR3 region is CASSYGQGNQPQHF. CDR3 in DNA: TGTGCCAGCAGCTACGGACAAGGCAATCAGCCCCAGCATTTT.

This clone has only a few counts. The rearrangement links TRBV30 to TRBJ1-1; D perhaps matches TRBD1 (5 bases). The CDR3 is made up of 13 amino acids. Per germline, CDR1 GTSNPN and CDR2 SVGIG (reference sequence). Trimming cost V 5 bases and J 1 base, with 11 bases left between them. CDR3 region: CAWGGEGNTEAFF. CDR3 sequence (DNA): TGTGCCTGGGGAGGGGAGGGGAACACTGAAGCTTTCTTT.

In its sample, this clone was seen a few times. This chain's CDR3 is CATSPGWGIEGNQPQHF. In DNA form, the CDR3 reads TGTGCCACCTCGCCGGGTTGGGGTATCGAGGGCAATCAGCCCCAGCATTTT. The chain couples TRBV19 to TRBJ1-5; the D is unclear. The V and J ends lost 10 bases and 2 bases respectively, with 24 bases between them. In germline, CDR1 is LNHDA, CDR2 SQIVND (reference sequence). The CDR3 has 17 residues.

V usage is TRBV27 and J usage is TRBJ1-5, with D possibly TRBD1 on 5 matching bases. CDR3 length: 15 amino acids. Trimming shortened V by 3 bases and J by 3 bases, and 12 bases separated the two germline ends. From germline, CDR1 is MNHEY and CDR2 SMNVEV (reference sequence). CDR3 amino acids: CASSLASGVNQPQHF. CDR3 nucleotide sequence: TGTGCCAGCAGTTTGGCGTCGGGGGTCAATCAGCCCCAGCATTTT.

With regard to this clone: Other nucleotide sequences from this sample produce the same CDR3. The genes are TRBV6-6 and TRBJ2-5; D remains ambiguous. This CDR3 spans 12 amino acids. Germline lookup yields CDR1 MNHNY and CDR2 SVGAGI (reference sequence). Trimming stripped 2 bases from V and 5 bases from J, with 6 bases between. The CDR3 coding sequence is TGTGCCAGCAGTTACGTTAGGGAGACCCAGTACTTC. Translated: CASSYVRETQYF.

The rearrangement joins TRBV9 to TRBJ1-2; D not certain. CDR3 length equals 15 residues. Trimming left V 1 base short and J 4 bases short, with 14 bases between. CDR1 SGDLS and CDR2 YYNGEE come from the germline V gene. CDR3: CASSVHPGDGYGYTF. In DNA form, the CDR3 reads TGTGCCAGCAGCGTACATCCGGGAGACGGCTATGGCTACACCTTC.

The chain links TRBV7-9 to TRBJ2-1; TRBD2 matches 7 bases. Germline CDR1 is SEHNR and CDR2 is FQNEAQ (reference sequence). This CDR3 region has 17 residues. Losses at the gene ends were 5 bases for V and 1 base for J; bases not matched to a gene: 11. The chain's CDR3 is CASSQGQAGRSYNEQFF. CDR3 bases: TGTGCCAGCAGCCAAGGTCAAGCGGGGCGGTCCTACAATGAGCAGTTCTTC.

The chain couples TRBV6-1 to TRBJ1-5; 7 bases align to TRBD1. There are 17 residues in the CDR3. With V trimmed by 2 bases and J by 5 bases, 12 bases remained unmatched. Germline V gene sequence: CDR1 MNHNS, CDR2 SASEGT. CDR3 sequence: CASSERPQGVSYQPQHF. The CDR3 coding sequence is TGTGCCAGCAGTGAAAGACCCCAGGGGGTTTCGTATCAGCCCCAGCATTTT.

This clone was picked up one time. The chain is built from TRBV7-6 and TRBJ2-1, with 12 bases matching TRBD2. The CDR3 consists of 16 residues. Losses at the gene ends were 5 bases for V and 10 bases for J; bases not matched to a gene: 12. CDR1 is SGHVS and CDR2 is FNYEAQ in the germline V gene. CDR3 residues: CASSPSGGAPLVEQFF. CDR3 sequence (DNA): TGTGCCAGCAGCCCTAGCGGGGGGGCTCCTTTGGTCGAGCAGTTCTTC.

The rearrangement links TRBV6-1 to TRBJ2-3, with D possibly being TRBD1 (5 bases). Trimming pared 11 bases from V and 0 bases from J, leaving 15 bases between. The length of the CDR3 is 14 residues. The germline CDR1 and CDR2 sequences are MNHNS and SASEGT. This CDR3 is CAGSRQSSTDTQYF. In DNA form, the CDR3 reads TGTGCCGGTTCCCGACAGTCTAGCACAGATACGCAGTATTTT.

The chain employs TRBV5-1 and TRBJ1-5; possible D gene TRBD1, 6 bases. Between the trimmed V and J ends, which lost 1 base and 1 base, there was a span of 12 bases. Germline V gene lookup returns CDR1 SGHRS and CDR2 YFSETQ. The CDR3 has 16 amino acids. In DNA form, the CDR3 reads TGCGCCAGCAGCTTGTCTGGACAGTTCAGCAATCAGCCCCAGCATTTT. It codes for CASSLSGQFSNQPQHF.

The CDR3 is CASSEVGTLFNEQFF. DNA for the CDR3: TGTGCCAGCAGTGAGGTGGGGACACTCTTCAATGAGCAGTTCTTC. This rearrangement joins TRBV6-1 to TRBJ2-1; D perhaps matches TRBD1 (6 bases). The V end was cut by 3 bases, the J end by 6 bases, with 15 bases between. The CDR3 totals 15 residues. CDR1 is MNHNS, CDR2 SASEGT, per germline.

The chain links TRBV5-5 to TRBJ1-2; TRBD1 matches at 11 bases. This CDR3 region has 15 residues. V lost 5 bases to trimming and J lost 3 bases; unmatched junction nucleotides: 6. In germline, CDR1 is SGHKS, CDR2 YYEKEE (reference sequence). The CDR3, as DNA: TGTGCCAGCAGGCCCCGGACAGGGGGCTACTATGGCTACACCTTC. Amino acid sequence: CASRPRTGGYYGYTF.

A single count supports this clone. The V and J genes are TRBV10-2 and TRBJ2-2; 9 bases map to TRBD2. The CDR3 consists of 14 residues. The germline V gene has CDR1 WSHSY and CDR2 SAAADI. V lost 7 bases, J lost 5 bases, and 5 bases stayed unmatched. The CDR3 loop reads CASTRLAETGELFF. DNA of the CDR3: TGCGCCAGCACTCGACTAGCGGAGACCGGGGAGCTGTTTTTT.

For the CDR3, the DNA is TGCGCCAGCAGCTATAGCTCTGGAAACACCATATATTTT. Translating gives CASSYSSGNTIYF. The chain combines TRBV5-1 with TRBJ1-3; D gene uncertain. The CDR3 totals 13 residues. Trimming pared 3 bases from V and 0 bases from J, leaving 4 bases between. The germline gives CDR1 SGHRS, CDR2 YFSETQ.

The chain joins TRBV13 to TRBJ2-1, with D possibly TRBD2 on 6 matching bases. CDR3 length: 16 amino acids. The germline V gene encodes CDR1 PRHDT and CDR2 FYEKMQ (reference sequence). The germline V and J ends were trimmed by 0 bases and 8 bases, with 17 bases remaining between them. In DNA, the CDR3 is TGTGCCAGCAGCTTAGGCGGGGGTTTCATTAAGGATGAGCAGTTCTTC. It translates to CASSLGGGFIKDEQFF.

CDR3 sequence: CASVLGLVISDTQYF. CDR3 DNA: TGTGCCAGCGTTCTCGGGCTAGTGATCTCAGATACGCAGTATTTT. J is TRBJ2-3 and V is TRBV27; D ambiguous. Germline V lookup: CDR1 MNHEY, CDR2 SMNVEV (reference sequence). The CDR3 length is 15 residues. The germline V and J ends were trimmed by 8 bases and 4 bases, with 19 bases remaining between them.

The genes are TRBV5-5 and TRBJ2-7; perhaps D is TRBD1 or TRBD2 (5 bases each). Germline CDR1 SGHKS, CDR2 YYEKEE (reference sequence). V gave up 3 bases and J gave up 2 bases, with 15 bases separating them. The CDR3 sequence is 15 residues long. This CDR3 is CASSWYGTGTYEQYF. Here the CDR3 DNA reads TGTGCCAGCAGCTGGTATGGGACGGGGACCTACGAGCAGTACTTC.

The V gene is TRBV5-1, the J gene TRBJ1-2; the match to TRBD1 covers 8 bases. The germline CDR1 and CDR2 sequences are SGHRS and YFSETQ. This CDR3 contains 15 residues. Losses at the gene ends were 1 base for V and 4 bases for J; bases not matched to a gene: 6. The CDR3 loop is CASSLRDRGGYGYTF. In DNA, the CDR3 is TGCGCCAGCAGCTTGCGAGACAGGGGAGGCTATGGCTACACCTTC.

The rearrangement links TRBV19 to TRBJ1-1; D is unclear. The V end lost 0 bases, the J end lost 5 bases, and 7 bases lay between the germline ends. Germline values: CDR1 LNHDA, CDR2 SQIVND (reference sequence). The CDR3 covers 13 residues. Written as DNA, the CDR3 is TGTGCCAGTAGTATAGAATCCGGGACTGAAGCTTTCTTT. Encoded protein: CASSIESGTEAFF.

The V and J genes are TRBV25-1 and TRBJ2-2; D ambiguous. V lost 2 bases and J lost 3, with 10 bases in between. The CDR3 extends over 15 amino acids. Germline loops: CDR1 MGHDK, CDR2 SYGVNS. The CDR3 DNA reads as TGTGCCAGCAGTGAACGTAATCCCGACACCGGGGAGCTGTTTTTT. Encoded protein: CASSERNPDTGELFF.

This CDR3 reads CSVAEQIDSSYEQYF. CDR3 coding DNA: TGCAGCGTTGCAGAACAGATAGACAGCTCCTACGAGCAGTACTTC. The chain couples TRBV29-1 to TRBJ2-7; perhaps TRBD1 as D (5 bases). Trimming stripped 4 bases from V and 0 bases from J, with 16 bases between. The CDR3 spans 15 residues. Germline assignment: CDR1 SQVTM and CDR2 ANQGSEA.